One and the same sample provided the 15 T cell receptor beta chains below, sequenced in a study of spatial heterogeneity in lung cancer. TCRdb independently ran MiXCR on the 5' RACE reads; one entry per CDR3 protein. This table holds around 60,000 distinct CDR3 sequences, 7.5% to 9% found once. Indicated time point: sample taken at primary tumor resection. From tumor, nontumor lung or frozen PBMC, whole RNA was taken unsorted for sequencing. This specimen was PBMCs, taken at surgery. Source of these receptors: a female donor with early-stage non-small cell lung cancer.

This clonotype was detected ten times or more. The genes are TRBV7-2 and TRBJ2-5; D may be TRBD1 or TRBD2 (5 bases each). The CDR3 covers 15 residues. Germline loops: CDR1 SGHTA, CDR2 FQGNSA. V was cut by 4 bases and J by 3 bases, with 15 bases left in between. This CDR3 is CASSSTAGREETQYF. The CDR3 nucleotides are TGTGCCAGCAGCTCCACCGCGGGCAGGGAAGAGACCCAGTACTTC.

This clonotype has a handful of counts. J is TRBJ2-7 and V is TRBV27, with 10 bases matching TRBD2. The CDR3 spans 15 residues. CDR1 MNHEY and CDR2 SMNVEV come from the germline V gene (reference sequence). The V segment lost 9 bases and the J segment 3 bases; nucleotides outside the gene matches: 11. As DNA, the CDR3 is TGTGCCAGTAGGGCAGCCACTAGCGGGATCTACGAGCAGTACTTC. This translates into CASRAATSGIYEQYF.

The genes are TRBV5-1 and TRBJ1-1; the D gene is possibly TRBD1 (6 bases). CDR3 length: 15 residues. Germline V gene lookup returns CDR1 SGHRS and CDR2 YFSETQ. Trimming pared 3 bases from V and 0 bases from J, leaving 12 bases between. DNA of the CDR3: TGCGCCAGCAGCTCGCTACAGGGAATGAACACTGAAGCTTTCTTT. Translated, it gives CASSSLQGMNTEAFF.

This clonotype has just a few counts. The chain couples TRBV29-1 to TRBJ2-3; TRBD1 might be the D (6 bases). V was trimmed by 7 bases and J by 4 bases, leaving 15 bases between them. Germline CDR1 and CDR2: SQVTM and ANQGSEA. This CDR3 comprises 13 residues. The CDR3 sequence is CSAGVGGSDTQYF. In DNA form, the CDR3 reads TGCAGCGCAGGGGTGGGTGGCTCAGATACGCAGTATTTT.

This clonotype has at least ten counts. The chain uses TRBV11-3 and TRBJ2-1, with 9 nucleotides matching TRBD1. Unmatched junction bases numbered 9, after V lost 3 bases and J lost 6 bases. The CDR3 is 16 residues long. CDR1 SGHNT and CDR2 YENEEA come from the germline V gene. The CDR3 reads CASSFQGTGNINEQFF. The CDR3 DNA reads as TGTGCCAGCAGCTTTCAAGGGACAGGGAATATCAATGAGCAGTTCTTC.

This clonotype was observed a few times. This chain uses TRBV10-3 with TRBJ2-2, with D possibly being TRBD1 or TRBD2 (5 bases each). V was trimmed by 10 bases and J by 7 bases, leaving 19 bases between them. Germline CDR1 ENHRY, CDR2 SYGVKD. CDR3 length: 14 amino acids. The CDR3 coding sequence is TGTGCCACGGCCGGGACCGGCGCGGACGGGGAGCTGTTTTTT. The encoded protein is CATAGTGADGELFF.

This chain uses TRBV27 with TRBJ2-7; 10 nucleotides agree with TRBD1. The CDR3 is 14 amino acids. The germline CDR1 and CDR2 sequences are MNHEY and SMNVEV (reference sequence). V was clipped by 6 bases and J by 2 bases; unmatched bases: 4. The CDR3 loop is CASRSGTGAYEQYF. The CDR3 bases are TGTGCCAGCAGGTCCGGGACAGGGGCCTACGAGCAGTACTTC.

This clonotype was picked up many times. The J gene is TRBJ1-6, the V gene TRBV7-9, with D hard to call. Per the germline V gene, CDR1 is SEHNR and CDR2 is FQNEAQ (reference sequence). V lost 1 base to trimming and J lost 8 bases, with 12 bases between them. The CDR3 runs to 15 residues. The CDR3: CASSLDGQRDSPLHF. In DNA form, the CDR3 reads TGTGCCAGCAGCTTAGATGGGCAGAGAGATTCACCCCTCCACTTT.

This clonotype was seen ten or more times. This chain connects TRBV5-5 to TRBJ1-1; 7 nucleotides match TRBD1. With V trimmed by 4 bases and J by 1 base, 10 bases remained unmatched. CDR3 size: 16 residues. Looked up from germline, CDR1 is SGHKS and CDR2 is YYEKEE (reference sequence). The CDR3 reads CASSLLGGLTNTEAFF. The CDR3 nucleotides are TGTGCCAGCAGCCTTCTAGGGGGCCTTACGAACACTGAAGCTTTCTTT.

This clonotype has at least ten counts. This chain joins TRBV9 and TRBJ2-7; 8 nucleotides match TRBD1. Germline V lookup: CDR1 SGDLS, CDR2 YYNGEE. The V segment lost 0 bases and the J segment 2 bases; nucleotides outside the gene matches: 4. The CDR3 contains 15 residues. CDR3 coding DNA: TGTGCCAGCAGCGTAGCTGGGACAGGAGCCTACGAGCAGTACTTC. Translation gives CASSVAGTGAYEQYF.

V is TRBV2 and J is TRBJ1-5, with D maybe TRBD1 (6 bases). The V end lost 2 bases, the J end lost 7 bases, and 12 bases lay between the germline ends. CDR3 length equals 14 residues. Germline V lookup: CDR1 SNHLY, CDR2 FYNNEI. The CDR3 loop reads CASSEFGGRQPQHF. The CDR3 nucleotides read TGTGCCAGCAGTGAATTTGGGGGCCGACAGCCCCAGCATTTT.

The chain employs TRBV9 and TRBJ2-2; 8 bases match TRBD2. This CDR3 is built from 16 residues. Looked up from germline, CDR1 is SGDLS and CDR2 is YYNGEE. Trimming cost V 4 bases and J 3 bases; bases outside gene matches: 8. The CDR3 nucleotides are TGTGCCAGCAGCTTTGAGACTAGCGCCCACACCGGGGAGCTGTTTTTT. This encodes CASSFETSAHTGELFF.

A remark on this clonotype: Its ends do not fully match the called genes, so a read error is possible. The chain uses TRBV7-8 and TRBJ1-4; 7 positions agree with TRBD1. This CDR3 is built from 15 residues. Looked up from germline, CDR1 is SGHVS and CDR2 is FQNEAQ. Here the CDR3 reads CASSPQGGVNEELFF. The CDR3 nucleotides are TGTGCCAGCAGCCCGCAGGGGGGAGTTAATGAAGAACTGTTTTTT. The variable domain in full, completed from reference TRBV7-8 and TRBJ1-4, reads GAGVSQSPRYKVAKRGQDVALRCDPISGHVSLFWYQQALGQGPEFLTYFQNEAQLDKSGLPSDRFFAERPEGSVSTLKIQRTQQEDSAVYLCASSPQGGVNEELFFGSGTQLSVL.

This clonotype was seen a few times. The J gene is TRBJ1-1, the V gene TRBV2; tentatively, D is TRBD1 (5 bases). The CDR3 contains 12 residues. CDR1 is SNHLY, CDR2 FYNNEI, per germline. The V end lost 4 bases, the J end lost 11 bases, and 14 bases lay between the germline ends. Written as DNA, the CDR3 is TGTGCCAGCAGTGGGGCAGATAGGGGCGCTTTCTTT. As protein: CASSGADRGAFF.

This clonotype has a count of ten or more. The chain employs TRBV10-1 and TRBJ1-1; tentatively, D is TRBD1 (6 bases). Germline V gene sequence: CDR1 WNHNN, CDR2 SYGVQD (reference sequence). V was shortened by 2 bases and J by 5 bases, with 9 bases between the two germline ends. The length of the CDR3 is 13 residues. The CDR3: CASSEGGLTEAFF. CDR3 DNA sequence: TGCGCCAGCAGTGAGGGGGGGCTTACTGAAGCTTTCTTT.